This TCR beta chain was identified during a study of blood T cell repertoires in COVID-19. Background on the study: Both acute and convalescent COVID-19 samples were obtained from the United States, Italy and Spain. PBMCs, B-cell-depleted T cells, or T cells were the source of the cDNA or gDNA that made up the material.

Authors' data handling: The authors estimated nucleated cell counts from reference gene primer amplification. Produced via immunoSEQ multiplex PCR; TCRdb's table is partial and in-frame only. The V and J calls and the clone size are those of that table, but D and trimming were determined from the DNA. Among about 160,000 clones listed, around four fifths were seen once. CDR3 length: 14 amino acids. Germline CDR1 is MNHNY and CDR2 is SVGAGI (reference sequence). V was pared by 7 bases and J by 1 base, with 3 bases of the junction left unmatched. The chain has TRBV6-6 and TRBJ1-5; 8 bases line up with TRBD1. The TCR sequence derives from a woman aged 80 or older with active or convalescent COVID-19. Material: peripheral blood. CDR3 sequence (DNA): TGTGCCAGCATAGGACAGGGAAGCAATCAGCCCCAGCATTTT. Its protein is CASIGQGSNQPQHF.